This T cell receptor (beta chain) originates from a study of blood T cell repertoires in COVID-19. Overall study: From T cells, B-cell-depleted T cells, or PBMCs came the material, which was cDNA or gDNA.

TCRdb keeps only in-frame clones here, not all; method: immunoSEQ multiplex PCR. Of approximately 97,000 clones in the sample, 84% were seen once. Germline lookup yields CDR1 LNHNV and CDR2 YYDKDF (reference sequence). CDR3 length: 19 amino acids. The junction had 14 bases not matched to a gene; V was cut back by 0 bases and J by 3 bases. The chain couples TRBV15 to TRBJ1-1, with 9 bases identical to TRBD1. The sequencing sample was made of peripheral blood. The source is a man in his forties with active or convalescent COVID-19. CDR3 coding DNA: TGTGCCACCAGCAGAGATCCACAGGGGGCGCTTAGGAAGTACACTGAAGCTTTCTTT. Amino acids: CATSRDPQGALRKYTEAFF.